This TCR beta chain was sequenced for a study of cytomegalovirus exposure and HLA in healthy donors. Findings and limits, study-wide: Relative to equally common others, HLA-associated TCR beta chains showed greater clonal expansion in a later analysis. For most TCR beta V segments, an earlier analysis put the productive rate at about 87% or about 30% of the time. It was reported that the classifier diagnosed cytomegalovirus status with high specificity and sensitivity in both the original and validation cohorts. Fewer N-insertions than the approximately 700-donor mean were reportedly shown by an Asian-associated ancestry cluster in a later analysis.

PCR involved 60 Vbeta and 13 Jbeta primers. TCRdb's copy holds only in-frame clones and misses some; the assay was immunoSEQ multiplex PCR. The table shows 82,000 or so clones, with around 70% occurring only once. This clone appeared a few times. Its antigen remains unknown. Germline CDR1 and CDR2: SGDLS and YYNGEE. This CDR3 region has 13 residues. V gave up 3 bases and J gave up 3 bases, with 9 bases separating them. The sample taken for sequencing was PBMCs. The chain links TRBV9 to TRBJ1-1; the D is unclear. The receptor's source is a woman aged 45-65 years in good health and CMV-seropositive. This CDR3 reads CASSADKYTEAFF. The CDR3 region has the DNA TGTGCCAGCAGCGCCGACAAGTACACTGAAGCTTTCTTT.